The 4 T cell receptor beta chains presented below share a single source sample, sequenced in a study of identical twins. TCRdb re-called the 5' RACE reads with MiXCR, one entry per CDR3 protein. The repertoire holds under 1 million distinct CDR3 sequences, with approximately 13% as singletons. This sample was also put to use in a study of yellow fever vaccine responses in identical twins.

Input material: PBMCs. Receptors were obtained from a woman aged 18-30 years in good health.

This clonotype was counted at least ten times. The V and J genes are TRBV5-1 and TRBJ2-7; a possible D gene is TRBD2 (6 bases). Germline V gives CDR1 SGHRS, CDR2 YFSETQ. V shed 4 bases and J shed 4 bases, with 15 bases lying between them. This CDR3 region has 14 residues. The CDR3 coding sequence is TGCGCCAGCAGCGGGGGACTGGATAAATACGAGCAGTACTTC. Protein product: CASSGGLDKYEQYF. The variable domain in full, with the rest retrieved from reference TRBV5-1 and TRBJ2-7, is KAGVTQTPRYLIKTRGQQVTLSCSPISGHRSVSWYQQTPGQGLQFLFEYFSETQRNKGNFPGRFSGRQFSNSRSEMNVSTLELGDSALYLCASSGGLDKYEQYFGPGTRLTVT.

This clonotype was counted between two and nine times. This chain uses TRBV5-1 with TRBJ1-4; 7 positions match TRBD1. Germline V gene data show CDR1 as SGHRS and CDR2 as YFSETQ. The CDR3 covers 14 residues. With 2 bases clipped from V and 8 bases from J, the junction kept 6 bases outside the gene matches. The CDR3 sequence: CASSLGLQGEKLFF. The CDR3, as DNA: TGCGCCAGCAGCTTAGGATTACAGGGGGAAAAACTGTTTTTT.

In its sample, this clonotype was seen a few times. CDR3 in DNA: TGTGCCAGCAGCTTAGCGGGAAGGGACAAACACAATGAGCAGTTCTTC. It encodes CASSLAGRDKHNEQFF. The chain combines TRBV7-9 with TRBJ2-1; the D gene is possibly TRBD1 (6 bases). CDR3 size: 16 residues. The germline V gene has CDR1 SEHNR and CDR2 FQNEAQ (reference sequence). V dropped 0 bases and J dropped 5 bases, with 14 bases sitting between them.

This clonotype was seen a few times. This sequence joins TRBV6-5 and TRBJ2-3; D is ambiguous. The V end was cut by 4 bases, the J end by 4 bases, with 12 bases between. The CDR3 consists of 14 residues. Germline-derived CDR1 and CDR2 are MNHEY and SVGAGI. This CDR3 is CASSLSPGADTQYF. In DNA, the CDR3 is TGTGCCAGCAGTTTGTCCCCCGGAGCAGATACGCAGTATTTT.